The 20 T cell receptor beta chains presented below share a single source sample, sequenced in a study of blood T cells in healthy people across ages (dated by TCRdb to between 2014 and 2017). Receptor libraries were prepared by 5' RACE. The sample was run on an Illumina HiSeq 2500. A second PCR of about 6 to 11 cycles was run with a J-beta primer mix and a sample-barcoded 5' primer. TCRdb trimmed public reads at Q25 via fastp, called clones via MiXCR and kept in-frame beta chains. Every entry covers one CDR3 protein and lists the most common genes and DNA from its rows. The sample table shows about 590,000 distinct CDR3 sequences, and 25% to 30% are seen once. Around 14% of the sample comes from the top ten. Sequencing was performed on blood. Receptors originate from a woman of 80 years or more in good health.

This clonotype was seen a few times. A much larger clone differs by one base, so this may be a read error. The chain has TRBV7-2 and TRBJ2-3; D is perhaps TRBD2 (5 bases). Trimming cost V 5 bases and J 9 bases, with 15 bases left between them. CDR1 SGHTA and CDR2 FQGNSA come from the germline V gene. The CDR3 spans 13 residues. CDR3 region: CASSPARCGTQYF. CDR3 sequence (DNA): TGTGCCAGCAGCCCCGCCCGGTGCGGGACGCAGTATTTT.

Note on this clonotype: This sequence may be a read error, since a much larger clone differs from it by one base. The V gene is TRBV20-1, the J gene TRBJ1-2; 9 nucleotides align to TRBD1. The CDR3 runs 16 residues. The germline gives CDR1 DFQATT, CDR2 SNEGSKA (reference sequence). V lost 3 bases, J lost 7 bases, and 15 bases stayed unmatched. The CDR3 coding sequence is TGCAGTGCTAGGTCACAGGGGGCGTCCGAGGAGGGTGGCTACACCTTC. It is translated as CSARSQGASEEGGYTF.

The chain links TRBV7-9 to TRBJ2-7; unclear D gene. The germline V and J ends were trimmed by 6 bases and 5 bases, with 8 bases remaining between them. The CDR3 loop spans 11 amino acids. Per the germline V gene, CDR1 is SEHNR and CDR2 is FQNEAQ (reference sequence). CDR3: CASRGLNEQYF. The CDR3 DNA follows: TGTGCCAGCAGGGGATTGAACGAGCAGTACTTC.

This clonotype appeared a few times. CDR3: CASSLLQGGELFF. The CDR3 DNA sequence: TGTGCCAGCAGCTTATTGCAGGGCGGGGAGCTGTTTTTT. This chain joins TRBV7-2 and TRBJ2-2; tentative D call: TRBD1 (5 bases). Trimming removed 2 bases from V and 7 bases from J, with 8 bases in between. The CDR3 extends over 13 amino acids. The germline CDR1 and CDR2 sequences are SGHTA and FQGNSA.

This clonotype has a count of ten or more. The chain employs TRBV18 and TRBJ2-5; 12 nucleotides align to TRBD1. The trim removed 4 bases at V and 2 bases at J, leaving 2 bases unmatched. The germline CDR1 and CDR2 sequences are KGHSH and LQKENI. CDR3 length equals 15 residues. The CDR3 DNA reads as TGTGCCAGCTCACGGGACAGGGGGCGACAAGAGACCCAGTACTTC. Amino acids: CASSRDRGRQETQYF.

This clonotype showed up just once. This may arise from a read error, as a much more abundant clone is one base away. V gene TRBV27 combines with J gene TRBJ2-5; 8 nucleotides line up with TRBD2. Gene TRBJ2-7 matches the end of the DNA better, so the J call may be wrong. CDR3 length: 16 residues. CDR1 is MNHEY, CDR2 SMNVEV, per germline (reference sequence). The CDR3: CASSSGFSGEFYEQYF. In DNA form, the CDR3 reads TGTGCCAGCAGTTCCGGGTTTAGCGGGGAGTTCTACGAGCAGTACTTC.

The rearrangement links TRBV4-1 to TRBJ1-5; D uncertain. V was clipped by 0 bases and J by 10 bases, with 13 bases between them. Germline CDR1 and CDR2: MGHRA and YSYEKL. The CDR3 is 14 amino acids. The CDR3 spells CASSQDSPSSPQHF. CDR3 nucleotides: TGCGCCAGCAGCCAAGATTCCCCGAGCTCACCCCAGCATTTT.

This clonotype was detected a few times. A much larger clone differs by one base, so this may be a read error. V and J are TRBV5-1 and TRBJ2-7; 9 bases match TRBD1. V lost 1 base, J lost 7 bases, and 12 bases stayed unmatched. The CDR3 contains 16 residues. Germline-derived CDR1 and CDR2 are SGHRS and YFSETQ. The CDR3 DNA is TGCGCCAGCAGCTTGACCGGGACAGGGAGGAACAATGAGCAGTACTTC. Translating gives CASSLTGTGRNNEQYF. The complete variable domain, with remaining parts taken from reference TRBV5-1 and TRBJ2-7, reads KAGVTQTPRYLIKTRGQQVTLSCSPISGHRSVSWYQQTPGQGLQFLFEYFSETQRNKGNFPGRFSGRQFSNSRSEMNVSTLELGDSALYLCASSLTGTGRNNEQYFGPGTRLTVT.

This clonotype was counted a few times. The CDR3 loop reads CATQHTGGRANQPQHF. CDR3 coding DNA: TGTGCCACCCAACACACGGGGGGCAGGGCCAATCAGCCCCAGCATTTT. V gene TRBV6-2 or TRBV6-3 combines with J gene TRBJ1-5, with a tentative D call TRBD1 (6 bases). Germline CDR1 MNHEY, CDR2 SVGEGT. V lost 10 bases to trimming and J lost 3 bases, with 22 bases between them. The CDR3 length is 16 residues.

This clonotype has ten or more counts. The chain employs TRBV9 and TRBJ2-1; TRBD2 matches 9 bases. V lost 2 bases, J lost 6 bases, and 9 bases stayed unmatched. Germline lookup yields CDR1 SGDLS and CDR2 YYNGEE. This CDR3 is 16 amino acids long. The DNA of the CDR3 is TGTGCCAGCAGCGTGACCCCCGCGGGGGGGCTCAATGAGCAGTTCTTC. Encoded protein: CASSVTPAGGLNEQFF.

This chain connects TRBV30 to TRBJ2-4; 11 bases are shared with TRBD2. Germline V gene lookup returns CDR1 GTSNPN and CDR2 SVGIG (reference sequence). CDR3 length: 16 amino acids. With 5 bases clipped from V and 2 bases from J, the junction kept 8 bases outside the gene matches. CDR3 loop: CAWEGLAGGTKNIQYF. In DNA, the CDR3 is TGTGCCTGGGAGGGCCTAGCGGGGGGTACCAAAAACATTCAGTACTTC.

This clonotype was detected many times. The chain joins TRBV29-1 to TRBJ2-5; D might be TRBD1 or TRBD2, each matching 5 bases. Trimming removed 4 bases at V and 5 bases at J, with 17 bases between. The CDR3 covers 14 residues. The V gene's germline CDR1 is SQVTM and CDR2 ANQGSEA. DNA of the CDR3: TGCAGCGTTGTGGGGGTTGGACGGACCGAGACCCAGTACTTC. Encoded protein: CSVVGVGRTETQYF.

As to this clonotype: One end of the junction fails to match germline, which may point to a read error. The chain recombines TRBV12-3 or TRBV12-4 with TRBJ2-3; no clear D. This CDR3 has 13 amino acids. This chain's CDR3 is CASSPDGADTEYF. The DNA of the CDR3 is TGTGCCAGCAGTCCAGACGGCGCAGATACGGAGTATTTT.

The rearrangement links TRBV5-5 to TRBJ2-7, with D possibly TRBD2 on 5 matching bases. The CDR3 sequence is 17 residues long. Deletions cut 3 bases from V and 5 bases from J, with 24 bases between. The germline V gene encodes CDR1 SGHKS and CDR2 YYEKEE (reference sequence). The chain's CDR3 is CASSYDGVAAYTNEQYF. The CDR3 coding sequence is TGTGCCAGCAGCTACGACGGGGTAGCCGCGTATACCAACGAGCAGTACTTC.

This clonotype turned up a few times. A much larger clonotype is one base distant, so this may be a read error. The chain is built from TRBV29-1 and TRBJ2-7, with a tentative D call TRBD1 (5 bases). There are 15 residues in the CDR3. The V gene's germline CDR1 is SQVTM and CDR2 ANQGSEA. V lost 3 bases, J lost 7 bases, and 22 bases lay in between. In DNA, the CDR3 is TGCAGCGTTGAGTGGGGTCAGGGCGTGAACAATGAGCAGTACTTC. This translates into CSVEWGQGVNNEQYF.

Written as DNA, the CDR3 is TGCGCCAGCACCTCACCGGGACAGGGGTATACTGAGCAGTTCTTC. Encoded protein: CASTSPGQGYTEQFF. This rearrangement joins TRBV5-1 to TRBJ2-1; 10 bases fit TRBD1. Germline CDR1 is SGHRS and CDR2 is YFSETQ. There are 15 residues in the CDR3. V was pared by 6 bases and J by 9 bases, with 12 bases of the junction left unmatched.

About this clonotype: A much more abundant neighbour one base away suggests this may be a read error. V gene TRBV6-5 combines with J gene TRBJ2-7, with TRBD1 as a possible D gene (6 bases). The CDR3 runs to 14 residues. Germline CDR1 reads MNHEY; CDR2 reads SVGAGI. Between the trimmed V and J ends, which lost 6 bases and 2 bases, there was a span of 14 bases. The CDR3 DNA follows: TGTGCCAGCAGGTACCGGCGACAGGCCTACGAGCAGTACTTC. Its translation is CASRYRRQAYEQYF.

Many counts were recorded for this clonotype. The DNA of the CDR3 is TGTGCCAGCAGTGAAGTAATGGGAGCGGGGGGGAGCCAAGAGACCCAGTACTTC. It is translated as CASSEVMGAGGSQETQYF. This chain uses TRBV6-1 with TRBJ2-5; 10 bases line up with TRBD2. Germline trimming cut 1 base from V and 1 base from J; bases unmatched to any gene: 9. Germline V CDR1 and CDR2: MNHNS, SASEGT. The length of the CDR3 is 18 residues.

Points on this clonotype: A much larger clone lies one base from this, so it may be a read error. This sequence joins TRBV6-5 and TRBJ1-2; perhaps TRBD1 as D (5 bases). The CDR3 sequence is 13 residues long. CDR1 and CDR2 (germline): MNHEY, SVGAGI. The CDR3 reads CASSRGRADGYAF. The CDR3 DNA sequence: TGTGCCAGCAGCCGGGGGAGGGCTGATGGCTACGCCTTC.

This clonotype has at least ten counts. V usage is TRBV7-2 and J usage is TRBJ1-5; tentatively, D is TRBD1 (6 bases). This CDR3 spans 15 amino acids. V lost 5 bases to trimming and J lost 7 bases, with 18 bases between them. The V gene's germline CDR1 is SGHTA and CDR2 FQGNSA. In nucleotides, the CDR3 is TGTGCCAGCAGCCCGTGGGGGGGCGCGGGGCAGCCCCAGCATTTT. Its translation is CASSPWGGAGQPQHF.